This T cell receptor beta chain was recorded in a study of identical twins. Study findings and constraints: Abundant beta clonotypes from cord blood had fewer insertions, unlike memory repertoires, which showed none.

At least ten counts were recorded for this clonotype. Its antigen is unidentified. TCRdb independently ran MiXCR on the 5' RACE reads; one entry per CDR3 protein. The repertoire holds approximately 670,000 distinct CDR3 sequences, 6.1% seen once, with under 2% in the top ten. The material sequenced was naive T cells sorted from blood. This sequence originates from a young man in good health.

The CDR3 reads CSATGLGETQYF. The CDR3 DNA follows: TGCAGTGCTACGGGACTCGGAGAGACCCAGTACTTC. The chain couples TRBV20-1 to TRBJ2-5; possible D gene TRBD2, 6 bases. Deletions cut 4 bases from V and 4 bases from J, with 10 bases between. This CDR3 is 12 amino acids long. Germline V gives CDR1 DFQATT, CDR2 SNEGSKA (reference sequence).